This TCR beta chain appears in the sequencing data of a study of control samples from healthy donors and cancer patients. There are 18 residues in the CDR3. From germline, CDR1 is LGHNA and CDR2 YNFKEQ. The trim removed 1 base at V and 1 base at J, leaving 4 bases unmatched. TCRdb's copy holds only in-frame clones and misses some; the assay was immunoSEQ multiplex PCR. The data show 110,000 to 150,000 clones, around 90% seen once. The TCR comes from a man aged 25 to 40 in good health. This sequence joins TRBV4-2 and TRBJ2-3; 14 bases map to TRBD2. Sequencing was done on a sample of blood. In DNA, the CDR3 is TGTGCCAGCAGCCAAGGACTAGCGGGGGGGCCCGGCACAGATACGCAGTATTTT. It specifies CASSQGLAGGPGTDTQYF.